The 9 T cell receptor beta chains listed next were all sequenced from one sample in a study of T cell responses to AZD1222 COVID-19 vaccine. Produced via immunoSEQ multiplex PCR; TCRdb's table is partial and in-frame only. Of 150,000 or so clones listed, over 80% are singletons. The sequencing here drew on peripheral blood, taken 28 days after the second AZD1222 dose. Receptors originate from an adult who received the AZD1222 COVID-19 vaccine.

The gene calls are TRBV6-5 and TRBJ1-4; TRBD1 agrees at 7 bases. The CDR3 covers 14 residues. Per the germline V gene, CDR1 is MNHEY and CDR2 is SVGAGI. The V segment lost 2 bases and the J segment 7 bases; nucleotides outside the gene matches: 4. Here the CDR3 DNA reads TGTGCCAGCAGTTACGGCAGGGGGGCTGAAAAACTGTTTTTT. It yields the protein CASSYGRGAEKLFF.

This chain links TRBV6-1 with TRBJ1-2, with 12 bases aligning to TRBD1. The trim removed 3 bases at V and 8 bases at J, leaving 16 bases unmatched. The CDR3 length is 18 residues. Germline loops: CDR1 MNHNS, CDR2 SASEGT. Here the CDR3 DNA reads TGTGCCAGCAGTGATCATCCCCGGGACAGGGGGCCCGTGGGAGGCTACACCTTC. Amino acid sequence: CASSDHPRDRGPVGGYTF.

The rearrangement joins TRBV3-1 (or the pseudogene TRBV3-2) to TRBJ2-7, with unresolved D. Trimming removed 5 bases at V and 6 bases at J, with 20 bases between. Germline-derived CDR1 and CDR2 are LGHDT and YNNKEL (reference sequence). The CDR3 is 15 amino acids. The CDR3 nucleotides read TGTGCCAGCAGCGCTCCGGACCCGCGCGGCCTCGAGCAGTACTTC. It codes for CASSAPDPRGLEQYF.

This chain links TRBV19 with TRBJ1-2; perhaps TRBD1 as D (5 bases). This CDR3 spans 15 amino acids. The V end lost 4 bases, the J end lost 0 bases, and 12 bases lay between the germline ends. Germline assignment: CDR1 LNHDA and CDR2 SQIVND (reference sequence). Here the CDR3 reads CASSSPGPPNYGYTF. The DNA for the CDR3 is TGTGCCAGTAGTAGCCCGGGACCTCCTAACTATGGCTACACCTTC.

This rearrangement joins TRBV3-1 (or the pseudogene TRBV3-2) to TRBJ2-2, with a weak D call TRBD2 (5 bases). Germline CDR1 reads LGHDT; CDR2 reads YNNKEL (reference sequence). The V and J ends lost 1 base and 3 bases respectively, with 12 bases between them. This CDR3 has 16 amino acids. CDR3: CASSQAAGIYTGELFF. CDR3 bases: TGTGCCAGCAGCCAAGCCGCCGGGATTTACACCGGGGAGCTGTTTTTT.

The chain combines TRBV19 with TRBJ1-3; D may be TRBD1 (5 bases). V was shortened by 1 base and J by 4 bases, with 8 bases between the two germline ends. The germline V gene encodes CDR1 LNHDA and CDR2 SQIVND (reference sequence). CDR3 length: 14 residues. Here the CDR3 DNA reads TGTGCCAGTAGTATAGGGGACGGAGGAAACACCATATATTTT. The encoded protein is CASSIGDGGNTIYF.

The sample holds one count of this clone. V gene TRBV3-1 (or the pseudogene TRBV3-2) combines with J gene TRBJ1-3; D call uncertain. Germline V gene lookup returns CDR1 LGHDT and CDR2 YNNKEL (reference sequence). Deletions cut 3 bases from V and 9 bases from J, with 15 bases between. The CDR3 contains 14 residues. Here the CDR3 reads CASSHTLPLVTIYF. CDR3 nucleotide sequence: TGTGCCAGCAGCCACACCCTCCCCCTGGTCACCATATATTTT.

This clone was recorded at least ten times. The rearrangement links TRBV9 to TRBJ2-1; no reliable D call. CDR3 length equals 14 residues. Deletions cut 0 bases from V and 6 bases from J, with 10 bases between. CDR1 and CDR2 from the germline V gene are SGDLS and YYNGEE. The chain's CDR3 is CASSVAPEPNEQFF. DNA for the CDR3: TGTGCCAGCAGCGTAGCCCCGGAGCCCAATGAGCAGTTCTTC.

This clone was seen a few times. The J gene is TRBJ2-2, the V gene TRBV7-3, with TRBD1 identical over 8 bases. This CDR3 spans 15 amino acids. CDR1 and CDR2 (germline): SGHTA, FQGTGA. V dropped 3 bases and J dropped 3; count of bases not matched to a gene: 3. This chain's CDR3 is CASSLQGADTGELFF. CDR3 bases: TGTGCCAGCAGCTTGCAGGGGGCGGACACCGGGGAGCTGTTTTTT.